This T cell receptor (beta chain) was retrieved from a study of OX40 agonist ivuxolimab in advanced cancers. Clones were read by immunoSEQ multiplex PCR, and TCRdb kept only the in-frame ones, dropping some. The profile covers 100,000 or so clones, with about nine tenths appearing a single time and 0.6% to 0.8% taken by the ten largest. This CDR3 comprises 15 residues. The V end lost 0 bases, the J end lost 4 bases, and 9 bases lay between the germline ends. The germline gives CDR1 MNHEY, CDR2 SMNVEV (reference sequence). The sample was CD4+ or CD8+ T cells sorted from blood, taken in a trial of the OX40 agonist ivuxolimab. The clonotype was recovered from an adult with an advanced solid tumor such as melanoma, head and neck, liver or kidney cancer. The J gene is TRBJ2-2, the V gene TRBV27; the D is unclear. The CDR3 DNA sequence: TGTGCCAGCAGTTTATCGGCGGTCGTCACCGGGGAGCTGTTTTTT. Amino acids: CASSLSAVVTGELFF.